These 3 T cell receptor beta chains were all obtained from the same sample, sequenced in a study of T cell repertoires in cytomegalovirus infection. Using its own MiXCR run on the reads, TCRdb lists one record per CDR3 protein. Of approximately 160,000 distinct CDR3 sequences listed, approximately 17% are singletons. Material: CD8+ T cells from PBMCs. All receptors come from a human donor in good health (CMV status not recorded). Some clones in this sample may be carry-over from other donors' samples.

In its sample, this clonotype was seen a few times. The CDR3 sequence is CASSQDGTAGGPNEQFF. The CDR3 DNA is TGTGCCAGCAGCCAAGATGGCACGGCGGGGGGGCCGAATGAGCAGTTCTTC. The chain employs TRBV4-2 and TRBJ2-1, with 9 nucleotides matching TRBD2. After removal of 0 bases from V and 7 bases from J, the junction contained 10 bases not matched to a gene. Germline CDR1 is LGHNA and CDR2 is YNFKEQ. CDR3 length: 17 residues.

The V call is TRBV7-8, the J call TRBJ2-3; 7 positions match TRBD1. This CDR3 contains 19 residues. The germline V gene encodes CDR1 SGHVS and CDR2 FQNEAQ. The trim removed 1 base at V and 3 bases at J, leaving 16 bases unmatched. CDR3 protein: CASSLGGYRGFGVTDTQYF. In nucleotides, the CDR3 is TGTGCCAGCAGCTTAGGGGGTTACAGGGGTTTTGGTGTTACAGATACGCAGTATTTT.

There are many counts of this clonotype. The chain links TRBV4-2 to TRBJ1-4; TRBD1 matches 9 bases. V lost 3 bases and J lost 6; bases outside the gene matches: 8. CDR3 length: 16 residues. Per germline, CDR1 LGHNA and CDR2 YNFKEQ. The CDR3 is CASSQVHRGLDEKLFF. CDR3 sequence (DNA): TGTGCCAGCAGCCAGGTACACAGGGGGCTGGATGAAAAACTGTTTTTT.